This T cell receptor (beta chain) comes out of a study of CD8 T cells in ankylosing spondylitis. Findings and caveats of the study: Certain motif variants had earlier appeared in reactive arthritis synovial fluid and blood.

TCRdb analysed the 5' RACE reads with MiXCR anew, one entry per CDR3 protein. Of 150,000 or so distinct CDR3 sequences in the sample, around a third were seen once. Germline loops: CDR1 MNHNS, CDR2 SASEGT. With 8 bases removed from V and 4 bases from J, the gap between germline ends came to 9 bases. This CDR3 is built from 12 residues. This clonotype appeared many times. Antigen: not known. This sequence originates from a male donor with ankylosing spondylitis. This chain joins TRBV6-1 and TRBJ2-1; tentative D call: TRBD1 (5 bases). The specimen sequenced was synovial fluid, either unsorted or a sorted T cell fraction (not recorded which). CDR3 sequence reads: CASSGHYNEQFF. The DNA for the CDR3 is TGTGCCAGCTCTGGACATTACAATGAGCAGTTCTTC.